One and the same sample provided the 31 T cell receptor beta chains below, sequenced in a study of T cell responses to AZD1222 COVID-19 vaccine. Sequenced by immunoSEQ multiplex PCR; TCRdb stores in-frame clones only, minus some. The table lists about 130,000 clones, roughly nine tenths of them singletons. Sample: peripheral blood, taken on day 0 of AZD1222 vaccination. These receptors all come from an adult in good health.

J is TRBJ1-1 and V is TRBV6-5; TRBD1 might be the D (5 bases). Germline V gives CDR1 MNHEY, CDR2 SVGAGI. The CDR3 spans 13 residues. With 7 bases removed from V and 0 bases from J, the gap between germline ends came to 9 bases. The CDR3 nucleotides read TGTGCCAGCATGCGACAGATGAACACTGAAGCTTTCTTT. Translation gives CASMRQMNTEAFF.

V is TRBV28 and J is TRBJ1-5; 8 positions agree with TRBD1. Looked up from germline, CDR1 is MDHEN and CDR2 is SYDVKM. The CDR3 has 14 residues. V lost 9 bases, J lost 7 bases, and 11 bases stayed unmatched. Here the CDR3 DNA reads TGTGCCAGTCTTTGGACAGGGACGGGACAGCCCCAGCATTTT. This encodes CASLWTGTGQPQHF.

This chain links TRBV5-5 with TRBJ2-7; D is possibly TRBD1 (5 bases). The CDR3 length is 13 residues. V dropped 4 bases and J dropped 3 bases, with 11 bases sitting between them. CDR1 is SGHKS and CDR2 is YYEKEE in the germline V gene (reference sequence). DNA of the CDR3: TGTGCCAGCAGCCCCAAGGGGTACTACGAGCAGTACTTC. Protein product: CASSPKGYYEQYF.

The chain combines TRBV24-1 with TRBJ2-2; D might be TRBD2 (6 bases). The CDR3 is 16 residues long. The germline V gene has CDR1 KGHDR and CDR2 SFDVKD. V gave up 5 bases and J gave up 4 bases, with 16 bases separating them. The CDR3 nucleotides are TGTGCCACCAGTGGTGGAGGGGCTCACGGCACCGGGGAGCTGTTTTTT. Translation: CATSGGGAHGTGELFF.

The J gene is TRBJ1-6, the V gene TRBV6-5; D not resolved. Germline values: CDR1 MNHEY, CDR2 SVGAGI. CDR3 length equals 13 residues. V shed 2 bases and J shed 7 bases, with 6 bases lying between them. CDR3 loop: CASSYGWNSPLHF. DNA for the CDR3: TGTGCCAGCAGTTACGGGTGGAATTCACCCCTCCACTTT.

This chain links TRBV7-3 with TRBJ2-2; D ambiguous. The CDR3 has 15 amino acids. The V and J ends lost 2 bases and 5 bases respectively, with 12 bases between them. Germline loops: CDR1 SGHTA, CDR2 FQGTGA. CDR3 nucleotides: TGTGCCAGCAGCTTACTAGGTCCCGTTACCGGGGAGCTGTTTTTT. Translated: CASSLLGPVTGELFF.

The V call is TRBV10-3, the J call TRBJ2-3; D is unclear. V lost 6 bases and J 0 bases, leaving 7 bases between the germline ends. Per germline, CDR1 ENHRY and CDR2 SYGVKD. The length of the CDR3 is 13 residues. As DNA, the CDR3 is TGTGCCATCAGCCCGGAGAGCACAGATACGCAGTATTTT. This encodes CAISPESTDTQYF.

The chain recombines TRBV9 with TRBJ2-3; D is unclear. The V gene's germline CDR1 is SGDLS and CDR2 YYNGEE. The CDR3 covers 12 residues. The germline V and J ends were trimmed by 3 bases and 2 bases, with 4 bases remaining between them. The CDR3: CASSGFTDTQYF. For the CDR3, the DNA is TGTGCCAGCAGCGGCTTCACAGATACGCAGTATTTT.

V usage is TRBV5-1 and J usage is TRBJ1-1; no definite D call. V lost 0 bases to trimming and J lost 1 base, with 10 bases between them. Germline assignment: CDR1 SGHRS and CDR2 YFSETQ. The CDR3 length is 15 residues. CDR3 sequence: CASSLGGSANTEAFF. The CDR3 nucleotides read TGCGCCAGCAGCTTGGGTGGCAGCGCGAACACTGAAGCTTTCTTT.

The chain links TRBV7-8 to TRBJ1-1, with D perhaps TRBD1 (6 bases). Trimming left V 5 bases short and J 2 bases short, with 18 bases between. Germline loops: CDR1 SGHVS, CDR2 FQNEAQ. The CDR3 sequence is 16 residues long. The CDR3 region is CASSTNPLTGNTEAFF. As DNA, the CDR3 is TGTGCCAGCAGCACGAACCCCCTGACAGGTAACACTGAAGCTTTCTTT.

This clone was picked up one time. The gene calls are TRBV7-2 and TRBJ2-4, with D hard to call. The V gene lost 0 bases and the J gene lost 2 bases, with 8 bases spanning the gap. This CDR3 contains 15 residues. Germline V gene sequence: CDR1 SGHTA, CDR2 FQGNSA. The CDR3 nucleotides read TGTGCCAGCAGCTTAGCTTGGGGTTCCAAAAACATTCAGTACTTC. Amino acid sequence: CASSLAWGSKNIQYF.

The genes are TRBV6-4 and TRBJ1-2; possible D gene TRBD1, 6 bases. This CDR3 has 13 amino acids. Germline values: CDR1 MRHNA, CDR2 SNTAGT. Trimming removed 8 bases from V and 0 bases from J, with 10 bases in between. The CDR3 sequence: CASRDTANYGYTF. DNA for the CDR3: TGTGCCAGCCGGGACACAGCTAACTATGGCTACACCTTC.

The chain joins TRBV28 to TRBJ2-7, with D possibly being TRBD1 (8 bases). The CDR3 runs 15 residues. Germline assignment: CDR1 MDHEN and CDR2 SYDVKM. Trimming took off 8 bases at V and 0 bases at J, with 17 bases between the two ends. The CDR3 loop is CASGGYRGGSYEQYF. For the CDR3, the DNA is TGTGCCAGCGGAGGATACAGGGGGGGCTCCTACGAGCAGTACTTC.

The V gene is TRBV7-9, the J gene TRBJ2-5, with D possibly matching TRBD2 (6 bases). The germline V and J ends were trimmed by 3 bases and 2 bases, with 10 bases remaining between them. The CDR3 extends over 14 amino acids. Germline CDR1 and CDR2: SEHNR and FQNEAQ (reference sequence). The CDR3 loop reads CASSFPGVQETQYF. CDR3 DNA sequence: TGTGCCAGCAGCTTCCCGGGGGTTCAAGAGACCCAGTACTTC.

The chain couples TRBV4-3 to TRBJ2-1; 14 bases match TRBD2. The V and J ends lost 3 bases and 2 bases, in that order; junction bases with no gene match: 0. Germline values: CDR1 LGHNA, CDR2 YSLEER. The CDR3 has 16 amino acids. The CDR3 nucleotides are TGCGCCAGCAGCCAGGGACTAGCGGGGGCCTACAATGAGCAGTTCTTC. Amino acid sequence: CASSQGLAGAYNEQFF.

CDR3 amino acids: CASSSGAGGVGGELFF. CDR3 bases: TGCGCCAGCAGCTCGGGCGCAGGGGGCGTCGGCGGGGAGCTGTTTTTT. V usage is TRBV5-1 and J usage is TRBJ2-2, with TRBD1 matching over 8 bases. Germline values: CDR1 SGHRS, CDR2 YFSETQ. V was clipped by 3 bases and J by 7 bases; unmatched bases: 11. The CDR3 runs to 16 residues.

This chain joins TRBV19 and TRBJ2-1, with D maybe TRBD2 (5 bases). V lost 9 bases and J 0 bases, leaving 15 bases between the germline ends. CDR1 and CDR2 (germline): LNHDA, SQIVND (reference sequence). The CDR3 runs 15 residues. CDR3 loop: CASKSGFSSYNEQFF. The CDR3 coding sequence is TGTGCCAGCAAGTCGGGATTCAGCTCCTACAATGAGCAGTTCTTC.

CDR3 amino acids: CASSSLVQETQYF. DNA of the CDR3: TGTGCCAGCAGCTCGCTTGTCCAAGAGACCCAGTACTTC. The chain uses TRBV7-2 and TRBJ2-5; D remains ambiguous. V lost 4 bases and J lost 1, with 7 bases in between. The CDR3 contains 13 residues. Germline loops: CDR1 SGHTA, CDR2 FQGNSA.

This clone has just one count. The rearrangement joins TRBV6-5 to TRBJ1-3, with D perhaps matching TRBD1 (5 bases). Trimming took 2 bases from V and 4 from J, leaving 9 bases between them. CDR3 size: 14 residues. Germline loops: CDR1 MNHEY, CDR2 SVGAGI. CDR3 nucleotides: TGTGCCAGCAGTTACGGGGGAATCGGAAACACCATATATTTT. This gives the protein CASSYGGIGNTIYF.

This clone came up once. This sequence joins TRBV7-2 and TRBJ1-1, with 7 positions matching TRBD1. This CDR3 has 15 residues. Germline CDR1 SGHTA, CDR2 FQGNSA. V dropped 2 bases and J dropped 0; count of bases not matched to a gene: 3. This CDR3 is CASSLTGTVNTEAFF. In nucleotides, the CDR3 is TGTGCCAGCAGCTTAACCGGGACAGTGAACACTGAAGCTTTCTTT.

The chain links TRBV19 to TRBJ1-6; D is perhaps TRBD1 (5 bases). V shed 9 bases and J shed 9 bases, with 21 bases lying between them. CDR1 LNHDA and CDR2 SQIVND come from the germline V gene (reference sequence). This CDR3 is built from 15 residues. CDR3 sequence (DNA): TGTGCCAGCAGAACAACAGGTCCGGGGACTTCACCCCTCCACTTT. This codes for CASRTTGPGTSPLHF.

The chain uses TRBV7-9 and TRBJ2-1, with TRBD2 identical over 8 bases. This CDR3 has 16 amino acids. With 1 base clipped from V and 3 bases from J, the junction kept 5 bases outside the gene matches. CDR1 and CDR2 (germline): SEHNR, FQNEAQ (reference sequence). The CDR3 spells CASSLDRLAGYNEQFF. CDR3 bases: TGTGCCAGCAGCTTAGATCGGCTAGCGGGCTACAATGAGCAGTTCTTC.

The CDR3 loop is CASSLAGQLNQPQHF. DNA of the CDR3: TGTGCCAGCAGCTTAGCGGGACAGCTCAATCAGCCCCAGCATTTT. The gene calls are TRBV7-2 and TRBJ1-5; 7 bases are shared with TRBD1. Germline CDR1 reads SGHTA; CDR2 reads FQGNSA. CDR3 length: 15 amino acids. V lost 0 bases to trimming and J lost 3 bases; unmatched junction nucleotides: 2.

V gene TRBV5-8 combines with J gene TRBJ1-5; D is uncertain. V was trimmed by 4 bases and J by 9 bases, leaving 14 bases between them. This CDR3 comprises 13 residues. Germline V gives CDR1 SGHTS, CDR2 YDEGEE. CDR3 protein: CASSTPELVPQHF. CDR3 nucleotide sequence: TGTGCCAGCAGCACCCCTGAGCTTGTGCCCCAGCATTTT.

CDR3 nucleotides: TGTGCCACCGCCCTGGACGGTGAAAAACTGTTTTTT. Its translation is CATALDGEKLFF. The V call is TRBV10-3, the J call TRBJ1-4; D unclear. The germline V gene encodes CDR1 ENHRY and CDR2 SYGVKD. V dropped 10 bases and J dropped 7 bases, with 13 bases sitting between them. The CDR3 extends over 12 amino acids.

The chain is built from TRBV11-1 and TRBJ1-5; D is unresolved. The CDR3 sequence is 13 residues long. Germline V gene sequence: CDR1 SGHAT, CDR2 FQDESV (reference sequence). Trimming removed 0 bases from V and 5 bases from J, with 5 bases in between. In DNA, the CDR3 is TGTGCCAGCAGCTTAGCCATTGATCAGCCCCAGCATTTT. Its protein product is CASSLAIDQPQHF.

V and J are TRBV4-3 and TRBJ1-1, with D perhaps TRBD1 (5 bases). This CDR3 comprises 15 residues. The V and J ends lost 1 base and 4 bases respectively, with 13 bases between them. Germline CDR1 LGHNA, CDR2 YSLEER. CDR3 residues: CASSQADTQGTEAFF. Written as DNA, the CDR3 is TGCGCCAGCAGCCAAGCCGACACCCAGGGCACTGAAGCTTTCTTT.

The DNA for the CDR3 is TGTGCCAGCAGCCCCGGGACTAGCGGGGGGGTCTCCTACGAGCAGTACTTC. It yields the protein CASSPGTSGGVSYEQYF. V is TRBV14 and J is TRBJ2-7; TRBD2 agrees at 16 bases. The trim removed 4 bases at V and 0 bases at J, leaving 3 bases unmatched. CDR1 is SGHDN and CDR2 is FVKESK in the germline V gene. The CDR3 sequence is 17 residues long.

V usage is TRBV27 and J usage is TRBJ1-1; D remains ambiguous. This CDR3 is built from 12 residues. CDR1 is MNHEY and CDR2 is SMNVEV in the germline V gene (reference sequence). V was trimmed by 6 bases and J by 5 bases, leaving 10 bases between them. The CDR3 sequence is CASRDLGTEAFF. The CDR3 coding sequence is TGTGCCAGCAGGGACCTGGGGACTGAAGCTTTCTTT.

This rearrangement joins TRBV5-1 to TRBJ2-1, with a possible D match to TRBD2 (6 bases). Germline V gene lookup returns CDR1 SGHRS and CDR2 YFSETQ. With 4 bases removed from V and 7 bases from J, the gap between germline ends came to 21 bases. This CDR3 comprises 16 residues. The CDR3 sequence is CASSRLASWNSNEQFF. The CDR3 nucleotides read TGCGCCAGCAGCCGGCTAGCGAGCTGGAATTCGAATGAGCAGTTCTTC.

The sample holds one count of this clone. The chain recombines TRBV5-1 with TRBJ2-7; TRBD1 or TRBD2 may be the D gene (5 bases each). The CDR3 sequence is 13 residues long. Germline V gives CDR1 SGHRS, CDR2 YFSETQ. V was pared by 4 bases and J by 5 bases, with 13 bases between. The CDR3 region is CASSPEGPNEQYF. CDR3 bases: TGCGCCAGCAGCCCCGAGGGACCCAACGAGCAGTACTTC.